The rows below give T cell receptor beta chains drawn from one sample of a study of T-cell reconstitution after alpha-beta-depleted transplantation in children. One entry per CDR3 protein, called by TCRdb with MiXCR from the PCR reads. Of under 350,000 distinct CDR3 sequences listed, around 9.6% are singletons. Specimen: PBMCs from the stem cell graft donor, collected from the stem cell graft. The receptors shown here come from a human donor who donated a stem cell graft to a child with SCID. The CDR3 runs from the conserved cysteine through the conserved F or W. Fields, in order: J gene, V gene, D gene, clone size, CDR3 protein, CDR3 DNA. D genes are given only for firm matches. Some rows mark clone size as missing; the rest say once, few, many or name a class of expanded clone.

J gene: TRBJ1-1
V gene: TRBV4-2
D gene: NA
clone size: few
CDR3 protein: CASVANTEAFF
CDR3 DNA: TGTGCCAGCGTAGCGAACACTGAAGCTTTCTTT

J gene: TRBJ2-4
V gene: TRBV20-1
D gene: TRBD1
clone size: many
CDR3 protein: CSAREGTGENIQYF
CDR3 DNA: TGCAGTGCTAGAGAGGGGACAGGGGAAAACATTCAGTACTTC

J gene: TRBJ2-1
V gene: TRBV20-1
D gene: TRBD2
clone size: NA
CDR3 protein: CSARDRLAGSNSYNEQFF
CDR3 DNA: TGCAGTGCTAGAGATCGGCTAGCGGGGTCAAACTCCTACAATGAGCAGTTCTTC

J gene: TRBJ2-3
V gene: TRBV7-8
D gene: NA
clone size: NA
CDR3 protein: CASSQTKRTDTQYF
CDR3 DNA: TGTGCCAGCAGTCAGACTAAACGCACAGATACGCAGTATTTT

J gene: TRBJ2-3
V gene: TRBV20-1
D gene: NA
clone size: NA
CDR3 protein: CSARGLWGTDTQYF
CDR3 DNA: TGCAGTGCTAGAGGGCTGTGGGGGACAGATACGCAGTATTTT

J gene: TRBJ1-1
V gene: TRBV27
D gene: TRBD1
clone size: NA
CDR3 protein: CASIRDRGTEAFF
CDR3 DNA: TGTGCCAGCATCAGAGACAGGGGAACTGAAGCTTTCTTT

J gene: TRBJ2-7
V gene: TRBV12-5
D gene: NA
clone size: NA
CDR3 protein: CASGLVLVGFRNEQYF
CDR3 DNA: TGTGCTAGTGGTTTGGTACTCGTAGGGTTCCGCAACGAGCAGTACTTC

J gene: TRBJ1-1
V gene: TRBV6-2/TRBV6-3
D gene: NA
clone size: few
CDR3 protein: CASSYSSPAHGEAFF
CDR3 DNA: TGTGCCAGCAGTTACTCGAGTCCAGCCCACGGAGAAGCTTTCTTT

J gene: TRBJ1-1
V gene: TRBV10-3
D gene: TRBD1
clone size: few
CDR3 protein: CAISELAGGNTEAFF
CDR3 DNA: TGTGCCATCAGTGAACTTGCAGGGGGGAACACTGAAGCTTTCTTT

J gene: TRBJ2-2
V gene: TRBV7-2
D gene: NA
clone size: many
CDR3 protein: CASSFQRTGELFF
CDR3 DNA: TGTGCCAGCAGCTTTCAGAGAACCGGGGAGCTGTTTTTT

J gene: TRBJ1-6
V gene: TRBV9
D gene: TRBD1
clone size: few
CDR3 protein: CASSVGTGEPLHF
CDR3 DNA: TGTGCCAGCAGCGTAGGGACAGGTGAACCCCTCCACTTT

J gene: TRBJ2-3
V gene: TRBV27
D gene: NA
clone size: NA
CDR3 protein: CASSLRWPTSTDTQYF
CDR3 DNA: TGTGCCAGCAGTCTAAGGTGGCCCACTAGCACAGATACGCAGTATTTT

J gene: TRBJ1-1
V gene: TRBV29-1
D gene: TRBD1
clone size: many
CDR3 protein: CSPRQGAGTEAFF
CDR3 DNA: TGCAGCCCTAGGCAGGGGGCGGGAACTGAAGCTTTCTTT

J gene: TRBJ2-3
V gene: TRBV4-1
D gene: NA
clone size: few
CDR3 protein: CASSRGGITSTDTQYF
CDR3 DNA: TGCGCCAGCAGCCGAGGGGGGATCACTAGCACAGATACGCAGTATTTT

J gene: TRBJ1-5
V gene: TRBV5-1
D gene: NA
clone size: many
CDR3 protein: CASSQDAYSNQPQHF
CDR3 DNA: TGCGCCAGCAGTCAGGACGCATATAGCAATCAGCCCCAGCATTTT

J gene: TRBJ1-1
V gene: TRBV14
D gene: NA
clone size: NA
CDR3 protein: CASSQVSGFNTEAFF
CDR3 DNA: TGTGCCAGCAGCCAAGTCTCGGGATTTAACACTGAAGCTTTCTTT

J gene: TRBJ1-2
V gene: TRBV4-1
D gene: NA
clone size: few
CDR3 protein: CASSQGTRVHYGYTF
CDR3 DNA: TGCGCCAGCAGCCAAGGGACCAGGGTCCACTATGGCTACACCTTC

J gene: TRBJ2-7
V gene: TRBV5-1
D gene: TRBD1
clone size: few
CDR3 protein: CASSGDGTGFEQYF
CDR3 DNA: TGCGCCAGCAGCGGCGACGGGACAGGGTTCGAGCAGTACTTC

J gene: TRBJ2-7
V gene: TRBV5-5
D gene: TRBD2
clone size: NA
CDR3 protein: CASSLTHSGTYEQYF
CDR3 DNA: TGTGCCAGCAGCTTAACCCACAGCGGGACCTACGAGCAGTACTTC

J gene: TRBJ2-5
V gene: TRBV7-7
D gene: NA
clone size: few
CDR3 protein: CASSLPGAWETQYF
CDR3 DNA: TGTGCCAGCAGCTTACCCGGGGCCTGGGAGACCCAGTACTTC

J gene: TRBJ2-3
V gene: TRBV12-3/TRBV12-4
D gene: TRBD1
clone size: NA
CDR3 protein: CASTPGGSSTDTQYF
CDR3 DNA: TGTGCCAGCACTCCAGGGGGCTCTAGCACAGATACGCAGTATTTT

J gene: TRBJ1-1
V gene: TRBV5-1
D gene: NA
clone size: NA
CDR3 protein: CASSLEGVRAEAFF
CDR3 DNA: TGCGCCAGCAGCTTGGAGGGGGTACGAGCTGAAGCTTTCTTT

J gene: TRBJ2-6
V gene: TRBV12-3/TRBV12-4
D gene: NA
clone size: NA
CDR3 protein: CASSRGANAGANVLTF
CDR3 DNA: TGTGCCAGCAGTCGAGGGGCAAACGCTGGGGCCAACGTCCTGACTTTC

J gene: TRBJ2-2
V gene: TRBV6-1
D gene: TRBD1
clone size: many
CDR3 protein: CASTRTGGTGELFF
CDR3 DNA: TGTGCCAGCACGAGGACAGGGGGTACCGGGGAGCTGTTTTTT

J gene: TRBJ1-2
V gene: TRBV18
D gene: NA
clone size: few
CDR3 protein: CASSPPGVLEGYTF
CDR3 DNA: TGTGCCAGCTCACCACCGGGGGTGTTGGAAGGCTACACCTTC

J gene: TRBJ2-3
V gene: TRBV3-1
D gene: NA
clone size: NA
CDR3 protein: CASTKQDSAGGGTTDTQYF
CDR3 DNA: TGTGCCAGCACCAAGCAGGACTCAGCGGGTGGAGGAACCACAGATACGCAGTATTTT

J gene: TRBJ1-1
V gene: TRBV9
D gene: NA
clone size: NA
CDR3 protein: CASSVEEANTEAFF
CDR3 DNA: TGTGCCAGCAGCGTAGAGGAAGCGAACACTGAAGCTTTCTTT

J gene: TRBJ1-3
V gene: TRBV6-5
D gene: TRBD1
clone size: NA
CDR3 protein: CASSYSSLGQGSGNTIYF
CDR3 DNA: TGTGCCAGCAGTTACTCGAGTTTAGGACAGGGTTCTGGAAACACCATATATTTT

J gene: TRBJ1-5
V gene: TRBV2
D gene: NA
clone size: many
CDR3 protein: CASSEEVYQPQHF
CDR3 DNA: TGTGCCAGCAGTGAGGAAGTATATCAGCCCCAGCATTTT

J gene: TRBJ2-7
V gene: TRBV10-3
D gene: TRBD2
clone size: NA
CDR3 protein: CAIATSSTYEQYF
CDR3 DNA: TGTGCCATCGCGACTAGCTCTACGTACGAGCAGTACTTC

J gene: TRBJ2-7
V gene: TRBV12-3/TRBV12-4
D gene: TRBD2
clone size: NA
CDR3 protein: CASSLALSSGGYEQYF
CDR3 DNA: TGTGCCAGCAGTCTGGCTCTCTCTAGCGGGGGATACGAGCAGTACTTC

J gene: TRBJ1-1
V gene: TRBV2
D gene: NA
clone size: few
CDR3 protein: CASSDEGRVGAEAFF
CDR3 DNA: TGTGCCAGCAGTGATGAGGGGAGGGTAGGCGCTGAAGCTTTCTTT

J gene: TRBJ1-2
V gene: TRBV12-3/TRBV12-4
D gene: NA
clone size: NA
CDR3 protein: CASSLTADGGYTF
CDR3 DNA: TGTGCCAGCAGTTTGACCGCTGATGGTGGCTACACCTTC

J gene: TRBJ2-4
V gene: TRBV5-1
D gene: NA
clone size: NA
CDR3 protein: CASSLEMAGSLAKNIQYF
CDR3 DNA: TGCGCCAGCAGCTTGGAGATGGCGGGTTCCCTAGCCAAAAACATTCAGTACTTC

J gene: TRBJ1-3
V gene: TRBV5-1
D gene: NA
clone size: NA
CDR3 protein: CASSFEPPAVAGNTIYF
CDR3 DNA: TGCGCCAGCAGCTTCGAGCCCCCCGCGGTGGCTGGAAACACCATATATTTT

J gene: TRBJ2-2
V gene: TRBV10-1
D gene: NA
clone size: many
CDR3 protein: CASSVRSGELFF
CDR3 DNA: TGCGCCAGCAGTGTAAGGTCCGGGGAGCTGTTTTTT

J gene: TRBJ2-4
V gene: TRBV12-3/TRBV12-4
D gene: NA
clone size: few
CDR3 protein: CASSPRAKNIQYF
CDR3 DNA: TGTGCCAGCAGTCCCCGGGCCAAAAACATTCAGTACTTC

J gene: TRBJ2-7
V gene: TRBV2
D gene: NA
clone size: many
CDR3 protein: CASMTGYEQYF
CDR3 DNA: TGTGCCAGCATGACAGGCTACGAGCAGTACTTC

J gene: TRBJ1-1
V gene: TRBV5-6
D gene: NA
clone size: NA
CDR3 protein: CASSLNPRESLNTEAFF
CDR3 DNA: TGTGCCAGCAGCTTGAATCCTCGCGAGTCCCTGAACACTGAAGCTTTCTTT

J gene: TRBJ2-1
V gene: TRBV29-1
D gene: NA
clone size: many
CDR3 protein: CSAGGSRDYNEQFF
CDR3 DNA: TGCAGCGCCGGGGGCTCGAGGGACTACAATGAGCAGTTCTTC

J gene: TRBJ2-4
V gene: TRBV6-1
D gene: TRBD2
clone size: NA
CDR3 protein: CASHAGTSGGAKNIQYF
CDR3 DNA: TGTGCCAGCCACGCCGGGACTAGCGGAGGAGCCAAAAACATTCAGTACTTC

J gene: TRBJ1-1
V gene: TRBV4-1
D gene: TRBD1
clone size: few
CDR3 protein: CASSHGQARAFF
CDR3 DNA: TGCGCCAGCAGCCACGGACAGGCACGGGCTTTCTTT